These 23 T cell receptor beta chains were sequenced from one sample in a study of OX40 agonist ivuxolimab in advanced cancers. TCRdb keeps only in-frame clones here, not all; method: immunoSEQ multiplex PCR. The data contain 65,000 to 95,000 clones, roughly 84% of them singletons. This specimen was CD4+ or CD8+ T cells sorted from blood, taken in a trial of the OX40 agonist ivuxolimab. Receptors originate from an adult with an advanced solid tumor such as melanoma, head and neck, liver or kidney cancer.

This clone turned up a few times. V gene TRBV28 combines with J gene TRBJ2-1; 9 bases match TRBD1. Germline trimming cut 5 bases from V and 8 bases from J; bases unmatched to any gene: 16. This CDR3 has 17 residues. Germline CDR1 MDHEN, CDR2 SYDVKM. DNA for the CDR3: TGTGCCAGCAGTCAACAGGGGGCGGCGGTTGGACTCGATGAGCAGTTCTTC. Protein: CASSQQGAAVGLDEQFF.

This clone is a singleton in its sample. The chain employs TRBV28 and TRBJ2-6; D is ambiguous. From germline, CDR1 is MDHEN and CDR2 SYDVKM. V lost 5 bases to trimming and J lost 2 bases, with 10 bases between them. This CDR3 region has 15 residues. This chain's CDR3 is CASSPTGAGANVLTF. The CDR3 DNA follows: TGTGCCAGCAGTCCGACGGGTGCTGGGGCCAACGTCCTGACTTTC.

CDR3 loop: CASSISPAYEQYF. The CDR3 coding sequence is TGTGCCAGTAGTATATCCCCAGCCTACGAGCAGTACTTC. The chain joins TRBV19 to TRBJ2-7; D remains ambiguous. Germline CDR1 is LNHDA and CDR2 is SQIVND (reference sequence). The V and J ends lost 2 bases and 2 bases respectively, with 7 bases between them. The CDR3 totals 13 residues.

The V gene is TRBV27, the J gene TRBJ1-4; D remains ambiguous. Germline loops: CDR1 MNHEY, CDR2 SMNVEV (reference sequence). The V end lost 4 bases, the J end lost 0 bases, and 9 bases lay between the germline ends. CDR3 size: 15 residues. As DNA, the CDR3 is TGTGCCAGCAGTTCCCTTGGGTCAACTAATGAAAAACTGTTTTTT. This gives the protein CASSSLGSTNEKLFF.

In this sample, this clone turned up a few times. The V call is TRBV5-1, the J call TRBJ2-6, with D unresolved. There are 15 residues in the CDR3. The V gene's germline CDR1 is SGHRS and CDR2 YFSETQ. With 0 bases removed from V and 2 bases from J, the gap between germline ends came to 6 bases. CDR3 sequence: CASSLGVTGANVLTF. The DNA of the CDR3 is TGCGCCAGCAGCTTGGGGGTAACTGGGGCCAACGTCCTGACTTTC.

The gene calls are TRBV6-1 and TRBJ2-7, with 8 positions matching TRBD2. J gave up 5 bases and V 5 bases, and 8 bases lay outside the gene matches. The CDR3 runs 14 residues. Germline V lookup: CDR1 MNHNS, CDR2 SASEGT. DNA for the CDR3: TGTGCCAGCAGTCTAGACCCGGGAGGGGACGAGCAGTACTTC. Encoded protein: CASSLDPGGDEQYF.

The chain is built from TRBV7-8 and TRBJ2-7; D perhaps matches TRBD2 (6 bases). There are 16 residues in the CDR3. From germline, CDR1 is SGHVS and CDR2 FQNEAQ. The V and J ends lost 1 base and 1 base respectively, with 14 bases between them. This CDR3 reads CASSLGGVAGSYEQYF. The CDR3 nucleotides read TGTGCCAGCAGCTTAGGCGGGGTCGCCGGATCCTACGAGCAGTACTTC.

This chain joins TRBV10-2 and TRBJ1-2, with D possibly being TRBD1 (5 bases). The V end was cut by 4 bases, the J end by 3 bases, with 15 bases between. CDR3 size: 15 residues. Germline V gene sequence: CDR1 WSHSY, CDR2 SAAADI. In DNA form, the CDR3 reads TGCGCCAGCAGTGTTAGTCTCTGGGACCACTATGGCTACACCTTC. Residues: CASSVSLWDHYGYTF.

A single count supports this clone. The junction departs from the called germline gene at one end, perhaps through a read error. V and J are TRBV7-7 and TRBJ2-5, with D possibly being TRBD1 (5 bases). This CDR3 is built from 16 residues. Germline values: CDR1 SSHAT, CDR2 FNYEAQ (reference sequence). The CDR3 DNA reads TGTGCTAGCAGCTTAGGGGCCGCTAGGGGCGAAGAGACCCAGTACTTC. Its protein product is CASSLGAARGEETQYF.

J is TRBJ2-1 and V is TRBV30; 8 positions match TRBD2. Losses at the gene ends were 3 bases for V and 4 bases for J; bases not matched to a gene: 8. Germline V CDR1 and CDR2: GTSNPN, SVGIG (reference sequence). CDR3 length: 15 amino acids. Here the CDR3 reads CAWSLSGGSYNEQFF. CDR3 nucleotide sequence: TGTGCCTGGAGCCTAAGCGGGGGCTCGTACAATGAGCAGTTCTTC. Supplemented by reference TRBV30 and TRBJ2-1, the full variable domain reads SQTIHQWPATLVQPVGSPLSLECTVEGTSNPNLYWYRQAAGRGLQLLFYSVGIGQISSEVPQNLSASRPQDRQFILSSKKLLLSDSGFYLCAWSLSGGSYNEQFFGPGTRLTVL.

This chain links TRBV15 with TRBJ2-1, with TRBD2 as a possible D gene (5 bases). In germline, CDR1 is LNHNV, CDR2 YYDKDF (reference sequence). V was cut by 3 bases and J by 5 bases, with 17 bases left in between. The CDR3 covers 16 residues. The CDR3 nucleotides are TGTGCCACCAGCAGTTCCGGTAGTGAGCGGAACAATGAGCAGTTCTTC. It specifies CATSSSGSERNNEQFF.

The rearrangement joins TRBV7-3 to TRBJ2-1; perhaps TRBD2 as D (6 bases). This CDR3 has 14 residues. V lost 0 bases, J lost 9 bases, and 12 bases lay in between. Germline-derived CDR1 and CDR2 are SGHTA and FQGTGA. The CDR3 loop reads CASSLTPAGGEQFF. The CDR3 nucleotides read TGTGCCAGCAGCTTAACGCCTGCCGGGGGTGAGCAGTTCTTC.

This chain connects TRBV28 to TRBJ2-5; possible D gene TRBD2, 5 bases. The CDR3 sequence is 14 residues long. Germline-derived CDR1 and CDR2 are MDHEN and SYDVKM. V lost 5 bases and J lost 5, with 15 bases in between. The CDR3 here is CASSLSGNVETQYF. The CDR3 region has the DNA TGTGCCAGCAGTCTCTCCGGGAATGTGGAGACCCAGTACTTC.

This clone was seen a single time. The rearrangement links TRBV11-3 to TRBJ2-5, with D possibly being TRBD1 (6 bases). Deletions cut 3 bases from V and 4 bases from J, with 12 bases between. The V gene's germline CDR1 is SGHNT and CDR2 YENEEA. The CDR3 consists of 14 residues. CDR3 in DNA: TGTGCCAGCAGCTTCAGGGGTCTGGCAGAGACCCAGTACTTC. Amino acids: CASSFRGLAETQYF.

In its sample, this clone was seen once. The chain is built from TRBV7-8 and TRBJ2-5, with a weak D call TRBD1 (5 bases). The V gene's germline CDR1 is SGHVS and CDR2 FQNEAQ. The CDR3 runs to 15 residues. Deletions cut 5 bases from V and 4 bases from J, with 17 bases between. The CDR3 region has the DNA TGTGCCAGCAGCGAGAGTATCAGGGAACCAGAGACCCAGTACTTC. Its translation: CASSESIREPETQYF.

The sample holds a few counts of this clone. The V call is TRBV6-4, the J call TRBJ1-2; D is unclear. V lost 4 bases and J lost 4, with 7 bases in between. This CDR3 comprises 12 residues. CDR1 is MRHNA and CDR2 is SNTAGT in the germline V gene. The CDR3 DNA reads TGTGCCAGCAGTGGGGCACCCTATGGCTACACCTTC. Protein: CASSGAPYGYTF.

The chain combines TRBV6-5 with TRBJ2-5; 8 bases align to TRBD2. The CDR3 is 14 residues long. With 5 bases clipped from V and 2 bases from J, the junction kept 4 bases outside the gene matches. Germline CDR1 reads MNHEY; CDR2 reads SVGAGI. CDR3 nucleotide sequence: TGTGCCAGCAGTCGCACTAGCGGACAAGAGACCCAGTACTTC. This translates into CASSRTSGQETQYF.

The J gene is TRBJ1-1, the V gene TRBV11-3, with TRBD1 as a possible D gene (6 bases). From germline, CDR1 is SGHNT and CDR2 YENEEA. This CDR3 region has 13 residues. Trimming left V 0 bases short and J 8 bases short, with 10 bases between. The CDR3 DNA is TGTGCCAGCAGCTTAGAGACAGGAGAAGAAGCTTTCTTT. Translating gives CASSLETGEEAFF.

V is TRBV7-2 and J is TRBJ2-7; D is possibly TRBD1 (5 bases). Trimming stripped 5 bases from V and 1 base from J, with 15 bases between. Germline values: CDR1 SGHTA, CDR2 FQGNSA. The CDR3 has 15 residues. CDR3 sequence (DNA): TGTGCCAGCAGCCCAGATTCAGGGTTTTCCTACGAGCAGTACTTC. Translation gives CASSPDSGFSYEQYF.

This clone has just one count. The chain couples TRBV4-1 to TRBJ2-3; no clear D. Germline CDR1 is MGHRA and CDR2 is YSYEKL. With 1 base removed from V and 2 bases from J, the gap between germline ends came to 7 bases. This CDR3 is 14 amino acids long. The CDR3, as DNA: TGCGCCAGCAGCCAAGTTTTATCCACAGATACGCAGTATTTT. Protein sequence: CASSQVLSTDTQYF.

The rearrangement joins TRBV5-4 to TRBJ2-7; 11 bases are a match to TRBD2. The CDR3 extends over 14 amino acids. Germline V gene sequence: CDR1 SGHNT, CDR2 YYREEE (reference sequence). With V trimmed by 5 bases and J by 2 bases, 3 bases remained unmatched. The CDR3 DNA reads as TGTGCCAGCAGGTTAGCGGGAGGGGCCTACGAGCAGTACTTC. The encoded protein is CASRLAGGAYEQYF. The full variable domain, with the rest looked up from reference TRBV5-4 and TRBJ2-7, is ETGVTQSPTHLIKTRGQQVTLRCSSQSGHNTVSWYQQALGQGPQFIFQYYREEENGRGNFPPRFSGLQFPNYSSELNVNALELDDSALYLCASRLAGGAYEQYFGPGTRLTVT.

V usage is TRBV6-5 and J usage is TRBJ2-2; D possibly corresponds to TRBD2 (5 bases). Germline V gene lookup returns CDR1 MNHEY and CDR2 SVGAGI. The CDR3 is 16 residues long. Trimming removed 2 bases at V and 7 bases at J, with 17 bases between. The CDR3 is CASSYDGGGEDGELFF. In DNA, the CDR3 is TGTGCCAGCAGTTACGATGGCGGAGGCGAGGACGGGGAGCTGTTTTTT.

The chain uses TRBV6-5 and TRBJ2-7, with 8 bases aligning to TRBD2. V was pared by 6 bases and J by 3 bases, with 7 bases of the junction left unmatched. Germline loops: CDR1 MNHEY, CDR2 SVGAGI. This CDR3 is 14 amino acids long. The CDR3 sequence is CASSPPGTSYEQYF. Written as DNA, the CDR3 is TGTGCCAGCAGCCCACCCGGGACTAGCTACGAGCAGTACTTC.